The rows below give T cell receptor beta chains drawn from one sample of a study of T cell repertoires in cytomegalovirus infection. TCRdb reanalysed the reads using MiXCR and keeps one entry per CDR3 protein. The sample holds roughly 320,000 distinct CDR3 sequences, approximately 10% seen once. The sequenced sample consisted of PBMCs. The receptor source for this set is a human donor in good health (CMV status not recorded). Some clones in this sample may be carry-over from other donors' samples. Both conserved end residues are part of each CDR3. A D gene is named only where the DNA matches it firmly. Rows give clone size only sometimes, using once, few, many, or a class for an expanded clone.

V	D	size	J	CDR3	DNA
TRBV2	NA	NA	TRBJ2-2	CASRKRWQMNTGELFF	TGTGCCAGCAGGAAGAGATGGCAAATGAACACCGGGGAGCTGTTTTTT
TRBV29-1	TRBD2	many	TRBJ2-7	CSVEGEKLAGGFSYEQYF	TGCAGCGTTGAAGGCGAAAAACTAGCGGGGGGTTTCTCCTACGAGCAGTACTTC
TRBV6-6	TRBD2	NA	TRBJ2-1	CASRGLAGALYNEQFF	TGTGCCAGCAGGGGACTAGCGGGGGCCCTTTACAATGAGCAGTTCTTC
TRBV28	NA	many	TRBJ2-1	CASSFRRAGNEQFF	TGTGCCAGCAGTTTCCGTCGCGCGGGGAATGAGCAGTTCTTC
TRBV7-2	TRBD2	many	TRBJ2-1	CASRGEEQFF	TGTGCCAGCCGGGGGGAAGAGCAGTTCTTC
TRBV12-3/TRBV12-4	NA	many	TRBJ1-1	CASRGQLNTEAFF	TGTGCCAGCCGTGGACAGCTGAACACTGAAGCTTTCTTT
TRBV29-1	NA	many	TRBJ2-5	CSVERTSEETQYF	TGCAGCGTTGAGAGGACATCAGAAGAGACCCAGTACTTC
TRBV7-2	TRBD1	many	TRBJ2-5	CASSPTGRGKETQYF	TGTGCCAGCAGCCCAACGGGCAGGGGGAAAGAGACCCAGTACTTC
TRBV12-3/TRBV12-4	NA	many	TRBJ1-2	CASSLSGTGYTF	TGTGCCAGCAGTTTATCGGGGACCGGCTACACCTTC
TRBV10-3	TRBD1	NA	TRBJ2-1	CAISRQGSNNEQFF	TGTGCCATCAGTAGACAGGGTTCTAACAATGAGCAGTTCTTC
TRBV28	NA	many	TRBJ1-2	CASSSDAGTYGYTF	TGTGCCAGCAGTTCTGATGCAGGGACCTATGGCTACACCTTC
TRBV7-6	NA	NA	TRBJ2-3	CASSRASRPDTQYF	TGTGCCAGCAGCCGGGCTTCCCGTCCAGATACGCAGTATTTT
TRBV19	TRBD1	many	TRBJ1-5	CASSARTGGAGQPQHF	TGTGCCAGTAGTGCCCGGACAGGGGGCGCGGGTCAGCCCCAGCATTTT
TRBV4-3	NA	many	TRBJ1-2	CASSQDPGGGGYGYTF	TGCGCCAGCAGCCAAGATCCGGGTGGGGGCGGCTATGGCTACACCTTC
TRBV5-4	NA	many	TRBJ1-6	CASSLGGARENSPLHF	TGTGCCAGCAGCTTGGGGGGGGCGCGAGAGAATTCACCCCTCCACTTT
TRBV12-3/TRBV12-4	TRBD1	many	TRBJ2-1	CASSSPPDRGSYNEQFF	TGTGCCAGCAGTTCCCCGCCAGACAGGGGCTCCTACAATGAGCAGTTCTTC
TRBV7-2	TRBD1	many	TRBJ2-1	CASSLETGTHNEQFF	TGTGCCAGCAGCCTAGAGACAGGGACCCACAATGAGCAGTTCTTC
TRBV14	TRBD1	many	TRBJ1-2	CASSQKNRQDRGFGYTF	TGTGCCAGCAGCCAAAAGAATCGCCAAGACAGGGGGTTTGGCTACACCTTC